A selection of T cell receptor beta chains follows, all from one sample in a study of blood T cell repertoires in COVID-19. Measured with immunoSEQ multiplex PCR; TCRdb has only the in-frame clones, and not every one. The data hold around 220,000 clones, with more than 80% observed a single time. The sample was peripheral blood. Receptor source: a woman of 80 years or more with acute or convalescent COVID-19. Each CDR3 is given without its conserved first and last residue. The D gene is left open where the match is weak.

D,V,J,CDR3
TRBD2,TRBV5-1,TRBJ2-1,ASSLTGGPNEQF
NA,TRBV30,TRBJ2-2,AWSVQGPNTGELF
NA,TRBV4-1,TRBJ1-2,ASSQEASGNYGYT
NA,TRBV11-2,TRBJ2-1,ASSLVGGAGEQF
TRBD2,TRBV5-5,TRBJ2-3,ASSLGAGESDTQY
NA,TRBV7-2,TRBJ1-1,ASSFSKMNTEAF
NA,TRBV21-1,TRBJ2-7,ASSKEVAGFGEQY
NA,TRBV9,TRBJ2-1,ASSVERWTYNEQF
NA,TRBV30,TRBJ2-1,AWSGSSYNEQF
NA,TRBV5-1,TRBJ2-7,ASFSSGTYEQY
NA,TRBV5-1,TRBJ2-3,ASSSTQGSSDTQY
NA,TRBV6-5,TRBJ1-5,ASSYGPSPFDQPQH
NA,TRBV28,TRBJ2-2,ASILGGATTGELF
NA,TRBV4-2,TRBJ2-1,ASSQEGGQYNEQF
NA,TRBV18,TRBJ2-3,ASSPGSQGTLDTQY
TRBD2,TRBV9,TRBJ2-3,ASSVAGTTTDTQY
NA,TRBV19,TRBJ2-5,ATRTGYSETQY
TRBD2,TRBV19,TRBJ2-5,ASSKGTSGAGETQY
NA,TRBV10-3,TRBJ2-7,ATGNISYEQY
TRBD2,TRBV4-2,TRBJ2-5,ASSPGGGAGGAETQY
NA,TRBV6-2/TRBV6-3,TRBJ2-3,ASSYAGSGTDTQY
NA,TRBV18,TRBJ1-2,ASSPPTNYGYT
NA,TRBV20-1,TRBJ2-2,SASSRKPADTGELF
NA,TRBV7-9,TRBJ1-1,ASSFVGGTEAF
TRBD1,TRBV9,TRBJ2-5,ASSGDRGRQETQY
NA,TRBV30,TRBJ1-2,AWSGGSGYT
NA,TRBV28,TRBJ1-1,ASKRGMSEAF
NA,TRBV7-2,TRBJ1-2,ASRSRGGEQGYT
TRBD1,TRBV15,TRBJ1-6,ATSRDARQGRSDNSPLH
NA,TRBV30,TRBJ2-3,AWRLQGPDTQY
NA,TRBV6-5,TRBJ2-7,ASRTPGAYEQY
TRBD1,TRBV5-4,TRBJ2-1,ASSTGTGDHNEQF
NA,TRBV7-2,TRBJ1-1,ASSFQGKGTEAF
TRBD2,TRBV3-1/TRBV3-2,TRBJ2-3,ASSQEHGTSGSADTQY
NA,TRBV27,TRBJ1-4,ASRRRDQGKLF